The clone carrying this TCR beta chain has only one observation. Antigen specificity is unknown. There are 16 residues in the CDR3. Trimming removed 2 bases from V and 3 bases from J; junction bases left unmatched: 5. CDR1 and CDR2 from the germline V gene are SGHTA and FQGTGA. These data belong to a study of T cells in localized non-small cell lung cancer. General study findings and limits: Uninvolved adjacent lung, not tumor, had the highest T cell clonality. Sequencing was restricted to one tumor region; therefore, heterogeneity remains possible.

Assay: immunoSEQ multiplex PCR; the TCRdb copy retains only in-frame clones and omits some. The sample lists about 64,000 clones; 80% to 90% were seen once. J is TRBJ2-3 and V is TRBV7-3; 10 bases match TRBD2. The TCR sequence derives from a man aged 35-75 years with stage II lung adenocarcinoma. The specimen comprised PBMCs, sampled before any cancer treatment. The CDR3 loop reads CASSLHSGRRTDTQYF. The CDR3 nucleotides read TGTGCCAGCAGCTTACATAGCGGGAGGCGGACAGATACGCAGTATTTT.